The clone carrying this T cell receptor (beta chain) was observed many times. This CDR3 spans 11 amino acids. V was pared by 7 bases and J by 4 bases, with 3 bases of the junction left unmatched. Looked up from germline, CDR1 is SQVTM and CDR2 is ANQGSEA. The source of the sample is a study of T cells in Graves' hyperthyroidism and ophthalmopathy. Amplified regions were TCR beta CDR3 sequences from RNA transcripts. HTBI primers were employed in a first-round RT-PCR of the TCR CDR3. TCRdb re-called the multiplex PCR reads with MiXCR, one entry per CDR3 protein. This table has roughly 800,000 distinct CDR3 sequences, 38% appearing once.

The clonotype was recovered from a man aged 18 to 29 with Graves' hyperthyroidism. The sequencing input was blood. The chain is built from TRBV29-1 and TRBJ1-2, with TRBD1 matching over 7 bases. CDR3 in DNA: TGCAGCGGTCGGGACAGCTATGGCTACACCTTC. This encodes CSGRDSYGYTF.